This T cell receptor (beta chain) was found in a study of blood T cell repertoires in COVID-19. Background on the study: T cells, B-cell-depleted T cells, or PBMCs provided the cDNA or gDNA that served as material.

CDR1 is MNHEY, CDR2 SVGAGI, per germline. The CDR3 has 13 residues. Trimming took off 2 bases at V and 10 bases at J, with 14 bases between the two ends. The protocol was immunoSEQ multiplex PCR, while the TCRdb copy is restricted to in-frame clones and leaves out a portion. Here the sample spans some 370,000 clones, 80% to 85% being singletons. Participant-reported clinical history was the basis for cohort assignment. Recovered Cohort 3 donors showed two negative PCRs, clearance, or symptom resolution. The gene calls are TRBV6-5 and TRBJ1-2; no clear D. Sequencing was carried out using PBMCs or T cells enriched from blood (not recorded which). This clonotype was obtained from a woman aged 45-65 years who had recovered from COVID-19. CDR3 residues: CASSYGGIYSYTF. CDR3 sequence (DNA): TGTGCCAGCAGTTACGGCGGAATCTATTCCTACACCTTC.